Listed below are T cell receptor beta chains from one sample, sequenced in a study of blood T cell repertoires in COVID-19. Sequencing used immunoSEQ multiplex PCR; TCRdb keeps in-frame clones, though not all of them. The sample lists approximately 75,000 clones; 80% to 95% were seen once. What was sequenced was peripheral blood. Receptor source: a human donor in a cohort sampled during active COVID-19. Both conserved end residues are part of each CDR3. A D gene is named only where the DNA matches it firmly. Rows give clone size only sometimes, using once, few, many, or a class for an expanded clone.

CDR3nt: TGTGCCACCCGATCCCCGGGAGAAAAACTGTTTTTT
CDR3aa: CATRSPGEKLFF
v_gene: TRBV7-9
len: 12
d_gene: -
abundance: -
j_gene: TRBJ1-4

CDR3nt: TGTGCCAGCAGCGGATCACCTGACAGAGGAAACAATCAGCCCCAGCATTTT
CDR3aa: CASSGSPDRGNNQPQHF
v_gene: TRBV9
len: 17
d_gene: -
abundance: -
j_gene: TRBJ1-5

CDR3nt: TGTGCCAGCAGCTTAACAACCTACGAGCAGTACTTC
CDR3aa: CASSLTTYEQYF
v_gene: TRBV7-9
len: 12
d_gene: -
abundance: -
j_gene: TRBJ2-7

CDR3nt: TGCGCCAGCAGCGTGGGGGGGACAGGGGTCCCCTACGAGCAGTACTTC
CDR3aa: CASSVGGTGVPYEQYF
v_gene: TRBV5-1
len: 16
d_gene: TRBD1
abundance: -
j_gene: TRBJ2-7

CDR3nt: TGCGCCAGCAGCTTATACGGTCCGGGACAGGGGGCGGATGAGCAGTTCTTC
CDR3aa: CASSLYGPGQGADEQFF
v_gene: TRBV5-1
len: 17
d_gene: TRBD1
abundance: -
j_gene: TRBJ2-1

CDR3nt: TGTGCCAGCAGTTTATATACGGGACTAGCGGGGGGCGAGGGGGAGCAGTACTTC
CDR3aa: CASSLYTGLAGGEGEQYF
v_gene: TRBV28
len: 18
d_gene: TRBD2
abundance: -
j_gene: TRBJ2-7

CDR3nt: TGCGCCAGCAGTGACCCACGGGACAGGGGCACAGATACGCAGTATTTT
CDR3aa: CASSDPRDRGTDTQYF
v_gene: TRBV10-2
len: 16
d_gene: TRBD1
abundance: -
j_gene: TRBJ2-3

CDR3nt: TGTGCCAGCAGCCCCTACCCTCCGACAGGGTGGGTCACAGATACGCAGTATTTT
CDR3aa: CASSPYPPTGWVTDTQYF
v_gene: TRBV7-7
len: 18
d_gene: TRBD1
abundance: -
j_gene: TRBJ2-3

CDR3nt: TGTGCCAGCAGCAGCAACTGGGAGCAGTTCTTC
CDR3aa: CASSSNWEQFF
v_gene: TRBV13
len: 11
d_gene: -
abundance: -
j_gene: TRBJ2-1

CDR3nt: TGTGCCAGCAGCCAAAGGGAGAGCGGAAACACCATATATTTT
CDR3aa: CASSQRESGNTIYF
v_gene: TRBV3-1/TRBV3-2
len: 14
d_gene: -
abundance: -
j_gene: TRBJ1-3

CDR3nt: TGTGCCAGCAGTCCTCTGGGAGCCGGGGGCACAGATACGCAGTATTTT
CDR3aa: CASSPLGAGGTDTQYF
v_gene: TRBV6-4
len: 16
d_gene: -
abundance: -
j_gene: TRBJ2-3

CDR3nt: TGTGCCACCGGGACTAGCGGGGGTTCCGTCGTTACTGAGCAGTTCTTC
CDR3aa: CATGTSGGSVVTEQFF
v_gene: TRBV6-4
len: 16
d_gene: TRBD2
abundance: once
j_gene: TRBJ2-1

CDR3nt: TGTGCCAGCAGGCCGGGACTGCTGCGAAACACCATATATTTT
CDR3aa: CASRPGLLRNTIYF
v_gene: TRBV5-8
len: 14
d_gene: -
abundance: -
j_gene: TRBJ1-3

CDR3nt: TGTGCCAGCAGCTTAGAAAGGGGTCAGCATAACTATGGCTACACCTTC
CDR3aa: CASSLERGQHNYGYTF
v_gene: TRBV11-2
len: 16
d_gene: -
abundance: -
j_gene: TRBJ1-2

CDR3nt: TGTGCCAGTAACGATCGGGGGGACTACGAGCAGTACTTC
CDR3aa: CASNDRGDYEQYF
v_gene: TRBV19
len: 13
d_gene: TRBD2
abundance: few
j_gene: TRBJ2-7

CDR3nt: TGTGCCAGCAGCCAAGTGCAGGATGGCGAGCAGTACTTC
CDR3aa: CASSQVQDGEQYF
v_gene: TRBV3-1/TRBV3-2
len: 13
d_gene: -
abundance: once
j_gene: TRBJ2-7

CDR3nt: TGTGCCATCAGTGACTCATCCCGGGGACAGTACTTC
CDR3aa: CAISDSSRGQYF
v_gene: TRBV10-3
len: 12
d_gene: -
abundance: -
j_gene: TRBJ2-7

CDR3nt: TGTGCCAGCAGCTTGGGGGCTAGCCACACAGATACGCAGTATTTT
CDR3aa: CASSLGASHTDTQYF
v_gene: TRBV5-4
len: 15
d_gene: -
abundance: -
j_gene: TRBJ2-3

CDR3nt: TGTGCCACCAGCATAGGGGGCCCCGATTCACCCCTCCACTTT
CDR3aa: CATSIGGPDSPLHF
v_gene: TRBV15
len: 14
d_gene: TRBD1
abundance: -
j_gene: TRBJ1-6

CDR3nt: TGTGCCAGCAGCTTTGCGGGGCACCTGTTCACAGATACGCAGTATTTT
CDR3aa: CASSFAGHLFTDTQYF
v_gene: TRBV12-1
len: 16
d_gene: -
abundance: once
j_gene: TRBJ2-3

CDR3nt: TGTGCCAGTAGTCCCGTAGAAACCCGGATCACGAGGACTGAAGCTTTCTTT
CDR3aa: CASSPVETRITRTEAFF
v_gene: TRBV19
len: 17
d_gene: -
abundance: -
j_gene: TRBJ1-1

CDR3nt: TGTGCCAGCTCGACAGGGGAAGCGAATGAAAAACTGTTTTTT
CDR3aa: CASSTGEANEKLFF
v_gene: TRBV18
len: 14
d_gene: TRBD1
abundance: once
j_gene: TRBJ1-4

CDR3nt: TGTGCCAGCAGCTTGCTTGGGACAGCGGACTATGGCTACACCTTC
CDR3aa: CASSLLGTADYGYTF
v_gene: TRBV7-2
len: 15
d_gene: TRBD1
abundance: once
j_gene: TRBJ1-2

CDR3nt: TGTGCCAGCAGACCTACAGGGATGGAGACCCAGTACTTC
CDR3aa: CASRPTGMETQYF
v_gene: TRBV27
len: 13
d_gene: -
abundance: -
j_gene: TRBJ2-5

CDR3nt: TGTGCCAGCAGCTTGGGGACTCGTGTGAGCTCCTACAATGAGCAGTTCTTC
CDR3aa: CASSLGTRVSSYNEQFF
v_gene: TRBV5-8
len: 17
d_gene: -
abundance: -
j_gene: TRBJ2-1

CDR3nt: TGTGCCAGCAACGGAATGGAGGGGACTAATGAAAAACTGTTTTTT
CDR3aa: CASNGMEGTNEKLFF
v_gene: TRBV6-5
len: 15
d_gene: -
abundance: many
j_gene: TRBJ1-4

CDR3nt: TGTGCCAGCAGCCAGACAGGGTCCTACGAGCAGTACTTC
CDR3aa: CASSQTGSYEQYF
v_gene: TRBV13
len: 13
d_gene: TRBD1
abundance: -
j_gene: TRBJ2-7

CDR3nt: TGTGCCAGTAGTAATCGCCGGGACAAGGATGGCAATCAGCCCCAGCATTTT
CDR3aa: CASSNRRDKDGNQPQHF
v_gene: TRBV19
len: 17
d_gene: -
abundance: few
j_gene: TRBJ1-5

CDR3nt: TGTGCCAGCAGGGAGGGGGCCTATGGCTACACCTTC
CDR3aa: CASREGAYGYTF
v_gene: TRBV12-3/TRBV12-4
len: 12
d_gene: TRBD1
abundance: -
j_gene: TRBJ1-2

CDR3nt: TGTGCCAGCAGTGAAAGTATGGGACAGCACAATGAGCAGTTCTTC
CDR3aa: CASSESMGQHNEQFF
v_gene: TRBV6-1
len: 15
d_gene: TRBD1
abundance: -
j_gene: TRBJ2-1

CDR3nt: TGTGCCAGCAGCCTAGCGGGGGGGCCAAACAATGAGCAGTTCTTC
CDR3aa: CASSLAGGPNNEQFF
v_gene: TRBV28
len: 15
d_gene: TRBD2
abundance: -
j_gene: TRBJ2-1

CDR3nt: TGTGCCAGCAGCCCCCGTGGCGGACATCGCACAGATACGCAGTATTTT
CDR3aa: CASSPRGGHRTDTQYF
v_gene: TRBV7-9
len: 16
d_gene: -
abundance: -
j_gene: TRBJ2-3

CDR3nt: TGTGCCAGCGCCCGGACTAGCGGGGGGCAAGAGACCCAGTACTTC
CDR3aa: CASARTSGGQETQYF
v_gene: TRBV28
len: 15
d_gene: TRBD2
abundance: -
j_gene: TRBJ2-5

CDR3nt: TGTGCCAGCAGCTGGTCGGGACAGCGAAACCCCAAATTGAACACCGGGGAGCTGTTTTTT
CDR3aa: CASSWSGQRNPKLNTGELFF
v_gene: TRBV7-8
len: 20
d_gene: TRBD1
abundance: -
j_gene: TRBJ2-2

CDR3nt: TGTGCCAGCAGAGTGGGACTAGAACCGGGGGAGCTGTTTTTT
CDR3aa: CASRVGLEPGELFF
v_gene: TRBV5-6
len: 14
d_gene: TRBD2
abundance: -
j_gene: TRBJ2-2

CDR3nt: TGTGCCAGCAAGAACACGGGTGAGACCCAGTACTTC
CDR3aa: CASKNTGETQYF
v_gene: TRBV7-9
len: 12
d_gene: -
abundance: -
j_gene: TRBJ2-5

CDR3nt: TGTGCCAGCAGAGGGACAGGGGGGGAGACCCAGTACTTC
CDR3aa: CASRGTGGETQYF
v_gene: TRBV2
len: 13
d_gene: TRBD1
abundance: -
j_gene: TRBJ2-5